Following are 29 T cell receptor beta chains from one sample sequenced in a study of blood T cell repertoires in COVID-19. The protocol was immunoSEQ multiplex PCR, while the TCRdb copy is restricted to in-frame clones and leaves out a portion. The table records a few hundred thousand clones, 88% of them present only once. Material: PBMCs or T cells enriched from blood (not recorded which). All receptors derive from a woman in her twenties or thirties who had recovered from COVID-19.

The rearrangement links TRBV2 to TRBJ2-3; 7 bases line up with TRBD1. This CDR3 has 13 residues. V trimming: 10 bases; J trimming: 1 base; junction bases outside the gene matches: 5. The germline CDR1 and CDR2 sequences are SNHLY and FYNNEI. The CDR3 DNA reads TGTGCCACTAGGACAGGAGGCACAGATACGCAGTATTTT. Protein product: CATRTGGTDTQYF.

The V and J genes are TRBV5-1 and TRBJ2-3; 13 bases align to TRBD2. The CDR3 is 17 amino acids. Trimming took 0 bases from V and 2 from J; bases not matched to a gene: 3. CDR1 and CDR2 (germline): SGHRS, YFSETQ. The CDR3 DNA reads as TGCGCCAGCAGCTTGGCGACTAGCGGGAGGCCCACAGATACGCAGTATTTT. It codes for CASSLATSGRPTDTQYF.

The chain employs TRBV18 and TRBJ1-1; no reliable D call. Trimming removed 0 bases from V and 5 bases from J, with 13 bases in between. The CDR3 spans 15 residues. Germline V gene lookup returns CDR1 KGHSH and CDR2 LQKENI. The CDR3 nucleotides read TGTGCCAGCTCACCACCTTCCCGGGGTTATACTGAAGCTTTCTTT. Translating it yields CASSPPSRGYTEAFF. Looking up the rest from reference TRBV18 and TRBJ1-1 gives the full variable domain: NAGVMQNPRHLVRRRGQEARLRCSPMKGHSHVYWYRQLPEEGLKFMVYLQKENIIDESGMPKERFSAEFPKEGPSILRIQQVVRGDSAAYFCASSPPSRGYTEAFFGQGTRLTVV.

The table lists this clone with a count of one. The chain uses TRBV18 and TRBJ2-2, with D possibly being TRBD1 (6 bases). The germline V and J ends were trimmed by 8 bases and 0 bases, with 13 bases remaining between them. Germline V CDR1 and CDR2: KGHSH, LQKENI. There are 15 residues in the CDR3. The CDR3: CASLRTEANTGELFF. CDR3 nucleotides: TGTGCCAGCCTCCGGACAGAAGCGAACACCGGGGAGCTGTTTTTT.

The chain is built from TRBV7-8 and TRBJ2-7; D call uncertain. V lost 6 bases and J 3 bases, leaving 6 bases between the germline ends. The germline V gene encodes CDR1 SGHVS and CDR2 FQNEAQ. The CDR3 has 11 amino acids. The CDR3 DNA is TGTGCCAGCAGTCCCCACTACGAGCAGTACTTC. Translating gives CASSPHYEQYF.

V usage is TRBV5-1 and J usage is TRBJ2-3; the match to TRBD2 covers 9 bases. The V and J ends lost 6 bases and 2 bases, in that order; junction bases with no gene match: 4. The CDR3 runs 14 residues. Germline V lookup: CDR1 SGHRS, CDR2 YFSETQ. CDR3 sequence reads: CASKLAGDTDTQYF. The CDR3 DNA reads TGCGCCAGCAAGTTAGCGGGGGACACAGATACGCAGTATTTT.

V gene TRBV2 combines with J gene TRBJ1-5; 12 bases are shared with TRBD1. The germline gives CDR1 SNHLY, CDR2 FYNNEI. V gave up 2 bases and J gave up 2 bases; unmatched junction bases: 13. This CDR3 has 20 amino acids. CDR3 bases: TGTGCCAGCAGTGAAATAGGGAGGGACAGGGGGCGCTTTGGCAATCAGCCCCAGCATTTT. Its translation is CASSEIGRDRGRFGNQPQHF.

The V and J genes are TRBV6-1 and TRBJ2-7, with D possibly matching TRBD2 (6 bases). The CDR3 is 14 amino acids. V dropped 0 bases and J dropped 2 bases, with 8 bases sitting between them. In germline, CDR1 is MNHNS, CDR2 SASEGT. The CDR3 region has the DNA TGTGCCAGCAGTGAAGCGAGGACTACCTACGAGCAGTACTTC. Translated: CASSEARTTYEQYF.

V usage is TRBV10-3 and J usage is TRBJ2-5; D possibly corresponds to TRBD1 (8 bases). The CDR3 runs to 21 residues. CDR1 is ENHRY, CDR2 SYGVKD, per germline. The ends were cut back, 2 bases at V and 4 bases at J, with 32 bases in the middle. The CDR3 bases are TGTGCCATCAGTGAGAGTGGCCCACAGGGGGGGCGCCGGTTCCTGGGAGAGACCCAGTACTTC. Protein product: CAISESGPQGGRRFLGETQYF.

The sample holds a few counts of this clone. This chain uses TRBV7-2 with TRBJ1-1, with TRBD1 matching 7 bases. Per germline, CDR1 SGHTA and CDR2 FQGNSA. V lost 5 bases to trimming and J lost 3 bases; unmatched junction nucleotides: 12. The CDR3 has 16 amino acids. CDR3 sequence reads: CASSARGLSIHTEAFF. Written as DNA, the CDR3 is TGTGCCAGCAGCGCAAGGGGGCTCAGTATTCACACTGAAGCTTTCTTT.

This clone was picked up one time. V usage is TRBV28 and J usage is TRBJ1-1; possible D gene TRBD1, 5 bases. V lost 2 bases to trimming and J lost 4 bases, with 11 bases between them. Germline V gene data show CDR1 as MDHEN and CDR2 as SYDVKM. CDR3 length equals 14 residues. In nucleotides, the CDR3 is TGTGCCAGCAGTTTACAGGGAGGTGGCACTGAAGCTTTCTTT. Amino acid sequence: CASSLQGGGTEAFF.

The J gene is TRBJ2-1, the V gene TRBV19; possibly TRBD1 for D (5 bases). The germline V gene encodes CDR1 LNHDA and CDR2 SQIVND (reference sequence). This CDR3 comprises 14 residues. Trimming stripped 5 bases from V and 10 bases from J, with 18 bases between. CDR3 bases: TGTGCCAGTAGTTCCCTGCGCCTCTGGGGCGAGCAGTTCTTC. It encodes CASSSLRLWGEQFF.

V and J are TRBV4-1 and TRBJ1-2, with a possible D match to TRBD1 (6 bases). The CDR3 contains 15 residues. V was cut by 1 base and J by 8 bases, with 17 bases left in between. Germline-derived CDR1 and CDR2 are MGHRA and YSYEKL. The chain's CDR3 is CASSQGGIQGGGYTF. The CDR3, as DNA: TGCGCCAGCAGCCAAGGGGGGATACAGGGAGGGGGCTACACCTTC.

The chain combines TRBV27 with TRBJ1-1, with D unresolved. CDR3 length: 15 residues. V lost 6 bases, J lost 2 bases, and 16 bases lay in between. Germline V lookup: CDR1 MNHEY, CDR2 SMNVEV (reference sequence). The DNA for the CDR3 is TGTGCCAGCAGCTCAAGATCCGAGCCAAACACTGAAGCTTTCTTT. As protein: CASSSRSEPNTEAFF.

The rearrangement uses TRBV6-2 or TRBV6-3 and TRBJ2-5; 9 bases line up with TRBD1. This CDR3 has 15 residues. The J segment lost 0 bases and the V segment lost 4 bases, leaving 3 bases of the junction unmatched. Germline V gene lookup returns CDR1 MNHEY and CDR2 SVGEGT. The CDR3 region is CASSSGQGHQETQYF. The CDR3 bases are TGTGCCAGCAGTTCCGGACAGGGGCACCAAGAGACCCAGTACTTC.

This chain joins TRBV6-2 or TRBV6-3 and TRBJ2-3; 7 nucleotides line up with TRBD2. There are 13 residues in the CDR3. Germline CDR1 is MNHEY and CDR2 is SVGEGT. The trim removed 5 bases at V and 5 bases at J, leaving 4 bases unmatched. DNA of the CDR3: TGTGCCAGCAGTGCCGGGGGGAGAGATACGCAGTATTTT. Its protein product is CASSAGGRDTQYF.

The chain has TRBV29-1 and TRBJ1-1; no clear D. This CDR3 contains 12 residues. In germline, CDR1 is SQVTM, CDR2 ANQGSEA. Trimming left V 3 bases short and J 1 base short, with 6 bases between. This chain's CDR3 is CSVDVSNTEAFF. CDR3 coding DNA: TGCAGCGTTGACGTCTCGAACACTGAAGCTTTCTTT.

This chain links TRBV9 with TRBJ2-7; a weak D match, TRBD1 (6 bases). Per the germline V gene, CDR1 is SGDLS and CDR2 is YYNGEE. CDR3 length equals 15 residues. The V end was cut by 3 bases, the J end by 3 bases, with 16 bases between. The CDR3 region has the DNA TGTGCCAGCAGCGCGACAGGCATGGGCTTCTACGAGCAGTACTTC. Residues: CASSATGMGFYEQYF.

The chain has TRBV5-1 and TRBJ2-4; 7 bases align to TRBD1. This CDR3 is built from 15 residues. With 6 bases clipped from V and 4 bases from J, the junction kept 10 bases outside the gene matches. CDR1 and CDR2 from the germline V gene are SGHRS and YFSETQ. This chain's CDR3 is CASTLLPGQKNIQYF. Here the CDR3 DNA reads TGCGCCAGCACCCTCCTTCCGGGACAGAAAAACATTCAGTACTTC.

This chain links TRBV7-9 with TRBJ1-2; 7 positions match TRBD1. The germline V gene has CDR1 SEHNR and CDR2 FQNEAQ (reference sequence). Trimming removed 0 bases from V and 5 bases from J; junction bases left unmatched: 6. This CDR3 is built from 15 residues. The CDR3 spells CASSLAGTAIYGYTF. In DNA, the CDR3 is TGTGCCAGCAGCTTAGCGGGGACAGCTATATATGGCTACACCTTC. Using reference TRBV7-9 and TRBJ1-2 for the parts outside the CDR3, the full variable domain is DTGVSQNPRHKITKRGQNVTFRCDPISEHNRLYWYRQTLGQGPEFLTYFQNEAQLEKSRLLSDRFSAERPKGSFSTLEIQRTEQGDSAMYLCASSLAGTAIYGYTFGSGTRLTVV.

This clone showed up just once. The chain joins TRBV2 to TRBJ2-1; the D gene is possibly TRBD2 (5 bases). The CDR3 has 19 residues. Germline CDR1 reads SNHLY; CDR2 reads FYNNEI. The V and J ends lost 7 bases and 3 bases respectively, with 28 bases between them. The chain's CDR3 is CASNSQNLLEGRLYNEQFF. The DNA of the CDR3 is TGTGCCAGCAACTCCCAGAACCTCCTAGAGGGAAGACTCTACAATGAGCAGTTCTTC. The entire variable domain, with the rest obtained from reference TRBV2 and TRBJ2-1, is as follows: EPEVTQTPSHQVTQMGQEVILRCVPISNHLYFYWYRQILGQKVEFLVSFYNNEISEKSEIFDDQFSVERPDGSNFTLKIRSTKLEDSAMYFCASNSQNLLEGRLYNEQFFGPGTRLTVL.

The J gene is TRBJ2-7, the V gene TRBV11-2, with 7 bases aligning to TRBD1. Looked up from germline, CDR1 is SGHAT and CDR2 is FQNNGV. V was clipped by 6 bases and J by 0 bases; unmatched bases: 8. CDR3 length: 15 residues. CDR3: CASSPRTGSSYEQYF. The CDR3 DNA follows: TGTGCCAGCAGTCCCCGGACAGGAAGCTCCTACGAGCAGTACTTC.

This chain joins TRBV5-1 and TRBJ2-5, with a possible D match to TRBD1 (6 bases). This CDR3 contains 15 residues. The germline CDR1 and CDR2 sequences are SGHRS and YFSETQ. Trimming cost V 0 bases and J 3 bases, with 12 bases left between them. The CDR3 DNA reads TGCGCCAGCAGCTTGGCCGTAGGACAGAAAGAGACCCAGTACTTC. Its protein is CASSLAVGQKETQYF.

The chain joins TRBV4-1 to TRBJ2-7; 9 nucleotides line up with TRBD1. Germline-derived CDR1 and CDR2 are MGHRA and YSYEKL. The junction had 3 bases not matched to a gene; V was cut back by 1 base and J by 5 bases. The CDR3 length is 14 residues. The CDR3 nucleotides read TGCGCCAGCAGCCAAGGAACAGGGGGCAACGAGCAGTACTTC. Translating it yields CASSQGTGGNEQYF.

The chain is built from TRBV19 and TRBJ1-4, with D possibly being TRBD1 (6 bases). The germline CDR1 and CDR2 sequences are LNHDA and SQIVND (reference sequence). The V gene lost 9 bases and the J gene lost 5 bases, with 16 bases spanning the gap. This CDR3 has 14 amino acids. The CDR3 sequence: CASRRQAKNEKLFF. The CDR3 DNA reads TGTGCCAGCAGAAGACAGGCAAAGAATGAAAAACTGTTTTTT.

This clone was detected once. The chain is built from TRBV7-3 and TRBJ1-2; a weak D match, TRBD1 (5 bases). The germline gives CDR1 SGHTA, CDR2 FQGTGA. V lost 5 bases and J 8 bases, leaving 18 bases between the germline ends. This CDR3 contains 14 residues. CDR3 in DNA: TGTGCCAGCAGCCCCTCAGGGAGGGCTGGAGGCTACACCTTC. It codes for CASSPSGRAGGYTF.

The V and J genes are TRBV14 and TRBJ2-3; TRBD2 is a possible D gene (5 bases). Germline CDR1 and CDR2: SGHDN and FVKESK. The CDR3 spans 15 residues. Trimming shortened V by 6 bases and J by 2 bases, and 15 bases separated the two germline ends. The CDR3 protein is CASSPERVYTDTQYF. For the CDR3, the DNA is TGTGCCAGCAGTCCTGAGAGGGTCTACACAGATACGCAGTATTTT.

On this clone: At one of its ends the junction is not consistent with the germline gene, which may arise from a read error. The gene calls are TRBV7-7 and TRBJ1-1; 7 bases fit TRBD1. From germline, CDR1 is SSHAT and CDR2 FNYEAQ (reference sequence). This CDR3 spans 13 amino acids. CDR3 protein: CASSFDRDTEAFF. The CDR3 DNA follows: TGTGCTAGCAGCTTTGACAGGGACACTGAAGCTTTCTTT. The variable domain in full, with the rest retrieved from reference TRBV7-7 and TRBJ1-1, is GAGVSQSPRYKVTKRGQDVTLRCDPISSHATLYWYQQALGQGPEFLTYFNYEAQPDKSGLPSDRFSAERPEGSISTLTIQRTEQRDSAMYRCASSFDRDTEAFFGQGTRLTVV.

The rearrangement links TRBV7-3 to TRBJ2-3; possible D gene TRBD2, 6 bases. Trimming stripped 2 bases from V and 4 bases from J, with 10 bases between. Germline V gene sequence: CDR1 SGHTA, CDR2 FQGTGA. The CDR3 loop spans 14 amino acids. The CDR3, as DNA: TGTGCCAGCAGCTTATCCGGGGGTGCAGATACGCAGTATTTT. Its translation is CASSLSGGADTQYF.